The 2 T cell receptor beta chains reported below all come from one sample, sequenced in a study of cytomegalovirus exposure and HLA in healthy donors. Vbeta (60) and Jbeta (13) primers were used in the PCR. Clones were sequenced by immunoSEQ multiplex PCR, and TCRdb holds only the in-frame ones, with some missing. The table lists about 86,000 clones, over 70% of them singletons, with approximately 8.9% in the top ten. Sequenced sample: PBMCs. All receptors derive from a man between 60 and 75 years old in good health and CMV-seronegative.

This chain joins TRBV6-6 and TRBJ1-2; 7 bases map to TRBD1. CDR3 length: 13 residues. V was pared by 7 bases and J by 2 bases, with 4 bases of the junction left unmatched. Germline CDR1 reads MNHNY; CDR2 reads SVGAGI (reference sequence). CDR3 sequence reads: CASTPGGNYGYTF. The CDR3 DNA is TGTGCCAGCACCCCAGGGGGAAACTATGGCTACACCTTC.

The chain is built from TRBV5-1 and TRBJ1-2, with TRBD1 matching over 8 bases. The germline gives CDR1 SGHRS, CDR2 YFSETQ. The CDR3 consists of 15 residues. After removal of 0 bases from V and 6 bases from J, the junction contained 7 bases not matched to a gene. CDR3: CASSLGPDRVNGYTF. CDR3 nucleotides: TGCGCCAGCAGCTTGGGCCCGGACAGGGTTAATGGCTACACCTTC. The variable domain in full, with the rest retrieved from reference TRBV5-1 and TRBJ1-2, is KAGVTQTPRYLIKTRGQQVTLSCSPISGHRSVSWYQQTPGQGLQFLFEYFSETQRNKGNFPGRFSGRQFSNSRSEMNVSTLELGDSALYLCASSLGPDRVNGYTFGSGTRLTVV.